The 15 T cell receptor beta chains in this list originate from one sample, sequenced in a study of blood T cell repertoires in COVID-19. Method: immunoSEQ multiplex PCR; TCRdb's copy keeps in-frame clones and lacks some. The data hold 110,000 to 150,000 clones, with about four fifths observed a single time. Sequenced sample: peripheral blood. The receptors come from a human donor in a cohort sampled during active COVID-19.

The gene calls are TRBV11-2 and TRBJ2-1; D possibly corresponds to TRBD1 (6 bases). The germline CDR1 and CDR2 sequences are SGHAT and FQNNGV. The CDR3 has 15 amino acids. Trimming pared 5 bases from V and 4 bases from J, leaving 15 bases between. CDR3 sequence (DNA): TGTGCCAGCAGCCTCGTTAGGACAGCATACAATGAGCAGTTCTTC. Amino acid sequence: CASSLVRTAYNEQFF.

The chain joins TRBV7-9 to TRBJ2-5; 8 nucleotides line up with TRBD1. Germline CDR1 SEHNR, CDR2 FQNEAQ (reference sequence). This CDR3 region has 14 residues. V lost 2 bases and J lost 2; bases outside the gene matches: 1. This chain's CDR3 is CASSLRTGQETQYF. CDR3 nucleotides: TGTGCCAGCAGCTTACGGACAGGGCAAGAGACCCAGTACTTC. The whole variable domain, remainder taken from reference TRBV7-9 and TRBJ2-5, is DTGVSQNPRHKITKRGQNVTFRCDPISEHNRLYWYRQTLGQGPEFLTYFQNEAQLEKSRLLSDRFSAERPKGSFSTLEIQRTEQGDSAMYLCASSLRTGQETQYFGPGTRLLVL.

This clone was counted a few times. V usage is TRBV2 and J usage is TRBJ2-1, with D possibly being TRBD2 (5 bases). The germline V and J ends were trimmed by 4 bases and 7 bases, with 14 bases remaining between them. The CDR3 contains 14 residues. Germline V gene data show CDR1 as SNHLY and CDR2 as FYNNEI. The CDR3, as DNA: TGTGCCAGCAGTGGCCTAGCCTCTAGGAATGAGCAGTTCTTC. Encoded protein: CASSGLASRNEQFF.

The chain combines TRBV6-6 with TRBJ2-1, with TRBD2 matching 10 bases. Germline V gene data show CDR1 as MNHNY and CDR2 as SVGAGI (reference sequence). Unmatched junction bases numbered 11, after V lost 6 bases and J lost 3 bases. The CDR3 sequence is 17 residues long. CDR3 coding DNA: TGTGCCAGCAGCCGAACCCTTAGCGGGGGGAACTACAATGAGCAGTTCTTC. Translated: CASSRTLSGGNYNEQFF.

The V call is TRBV29-1, the J call TRBJ2-3; 9 bases agree with TRBD1. Germline assignment: CDR1 SQVTM and CDR2 ANQGSEA. The CDR3 consists of 16 residues. V trimming: 6 bases; J trimming: 5 bases; junction bases outside the gene matches: 15. The CDR3 sequence: CSVDISGQGIRDTQYF. For the CDR3, the DNA is TGCAGCGTGGACATCTCGGGACAGGGAATAAGAGATACGCAGTATTTT.

The chain has TRBV7-3 and TRBJ2-2; 8 bases are shared with TRBD1. This CDR3 comprises 15 residues. Germline V lookup: CDR1 SGHTA, CDR2 FQGTGA. V dropped 5 bases and J dropped 5; count of bases not matched to a gene: 7. CDR3 DNA: TGTGCCAGCAGCGTTCGACAGGGGAATACCGGGGAGCTGTTTTTT. It specifies CASSVRQGNTGELFF.

The V call is TRBV6-6, the J call TRBJ1-1; no definite D call. This CDR3 region has 13 residues. Germline loops: CDR1 MNHNY, CDR2 SVGAGI (reference sequence). V was pared by 6 bases and J by 6 bases, with 14 bases between. CDR3 region: CASSPAMSPEAFF. Here the CDR3 DNA reads TGTGCCAGCAGCCCCGCCATGAGCCCTGAAGCTTTCTTT.

This clone was found once. V is TRBV7-2 and J is TRBJ2-1, with 7 bases that match TRBD1. CDR3 size: 15 residues. CDR1 and CDR2 (germline): SGHTA, FQGNSA. Germline trimming cut 7 bases from V and 4 bases from J; bases unmatched to any gene: 10. This CDR3 is CASNNYGTVYNEQFF. CDR3 sequence (DNA): TGTGCCAGCAACAATTACGGGACAGTGTACAATGAGCAGTTCTTC.

The chain combines TRBV3-1 (or the pseudogene TRBV3-2) with TRBJ1-6; the D is unclear. The V end was cut by 4 bases, the J end by 8 bases, with 15 bases between. CDR3 length: 15 residues. Per germline, CDR1 LGHDT and CDR2 YNNKEL (reference sequence). The CDR3 loop is CASSPTSSADSPLHF. The CDR3 DNA reads as TGTGCCAGCAGCCCTACTAGTTCCGCCGATTCACCCCTCCACTTT.

The chain has TRBV6-4 and TRBJ2-3, with 9 bases that match TRBD2. The CDR3 covers 15 residues. Germline V gene lookup returns CDR1 MRHNA and CDR2 SNTAGT. After removal of 3 bases from V and 4 bases from J, the junction contained 5 bases not matched to a gene. CDR3 amino acids: CASSEISGGADTQYF. DNA for the CDR3: TGTGCCAGCAGTGAAATTAGCGGGGGAGCAGATACGCAGTATTTT.

This clone was observed a single time. The J gene is TRBJ2-7, the V gene TRBV6-5; 8 bases line up with TRBD1. The CDR3 consists of 13 residues. Germline CDR1 reads MNHEY; CDR2 reads SVGAGI. J was trimmed by 2 bases and V by 8 bases; bases with no gene match: 5. In nucleotides, the CDR3 is TGTGCCAGCTCAGGGGGCTTAACCTACGAGCAGTACTTC. Translation gives CASSGGLTYEQYF.

The rearrangement uses TRBV6-6 and TRBJ1-5; D is unresolved. This CDR3 spans 14 amino acids. The germline CDR1 and CDR2 sequences are MNHNY and SVGAGI (reference sequence). The germline V and J ends were trimmed by 6 bases and 0 bases, with 9 bases remaining between them. CDR3 coding DNA: TGTGCCAGCAGAGAGAATAATAGCAATCAGCCCCAGCATTTT. As protein: CASRENNSNQPQHF.

This clone was observed a few times. The J gene is TRBJ1-2, the V gene TRBV4-1; D is possibly TRBD1 (6 bases). Between the trimmed V and J ends, which lost 0 bases and 0 bases, there was a span of 11 bases. The CDR3 runs to 16 residues. CDR1 is MGHRA and CDR2 is YSYEKL in the germline V gene. The CDR3 is CASSQDWTAPNYGYTF. CDR3 DNA sequence: TGCGCCAGCAGCCAAGATTGGACAGCGCCTAACTATGGCTACACCTTC.

The V gene is TRBV12-3 or TRBV12-4, the J gene TRBJ2-1, with D maybe TRBD2 (6 bases). CDR3 length equals 12 residues. The V gene lost 3 bases and the J gene lost 8 bases, with 8 bases spanning the gap. In DNA, the CDR3 is TGTGCCAGCAGTTTTGGGGAGGATGAGCAGTTCTTC. It specifies CASSFGEDEQFF.

The V and J genes are TRBV6-5 and TRBJ1-6, with a tentative D call TRBD1 (5 bases). Per the germline V gene, CDR1 is MNHEY and CDR2 is SVGAGI. This CDR3 has 13 residues. V was clipped by 9 bases and J by 7 bases, with 13 bases between them. This CDR3 reads CASQGVSNSPLHF. The CDR3 DNA reads as TGTGCCAGTCAAGGGGTATCCAATTCACCCCTCCACTTT.